The entry below gives a single TCR beta chain sequence along with its context. Authors' data handling: Estimation of nucleated cell counts was performed using reference gene primer amplification. TCRdb's table, derived via immunoSEQ multiplex PCR, lists solely in-frame clones and lacks some. V, J and clone size reflect that table, while D and trimming were determined from the DNA. The data hold about 42,000 clones, with under 80% observed a single time. Trimming pared 6 bases from V and 1 base from J, leaving 15 bases between. This CDR3 is built from 15 residues. CDR1 is MNHEY and CDR2 is SMNVEV in the germline V gene (reference sequence). The sample comes from a study of blood T cell repertoires in COVID-19.

Sequences were obtained from peripheral blood. V usage is TRBV27 and J usage is TRBJ1-2, with D possibly being TRBD1 (5 bases). The clonotype originates from an elderly man with acute or convalescent COVID-19. CDR3 in DNA: TGTGCCAGCAGCTTTCTCGGGAGGGGTAACTATGGCTACACCTTC. It encodes CASSFLGRGNYGYTF.